These T cell receptor beta chains were read from a single sample in a study of blood T cell repertoires in COVID-19. Sequenced by immunoSEQ multiplex PCR; TCRdb stores in-frame clones only, minus some. The sample holds tens of thousands of clones, 88% seen once. The sequencing input was peripheral blood. The receptors derive from a human donor in a cohort sampled during active COVID-19. The CDR3 runs from the conserved cysteine through the conserved F or W. Each record gives: V gene, CDR3 protein.

TRBV7-9	CASTPYGQGAQETQYF
TRBV29-1	CSVSTVNTEAFF
TRBV21-1	CASSKGGKGVVLTDTQYF
TRBV19	CASSIDTQGQREQFF
TRBV4-1	CASSQMRGQAFF
TRBV12-3/TRBV12-4	CASSEIYTEAFF
TRBV5-1	CASSLVELAGGVSYNEQFF
TRBV27	CASSLSGTGYEQYF
TRBV6-2/TRBV6-3	CASSYEAGQPTVNTGELFF
TRBV29-1	CSADRATGELFF
TRBV5-1	CASSLVQGAGYEQYF
TRBV3-1/TRBV3-2	CASSPGTSAGGDQFF
TRBV19	CATEGGQALSQPQHF
TRBV30	CAWSPGLAGGWSDTQYF
TRBV10-3	CASGDSRTEAFF
TRBV23-1	CASSPQGRNTEAFF
TRBV7-9	CASSLHGGDTEAFF
TRBV24-1	CATSDPTGEGNQPQHF
TRBV2	CASRNLAEDTGELFF
TRBV24-1	CATSDPEVGADEQFF
TRBV27	CASSFGENEKLFF
TRBV11-2	CASSLLAGGGYYEQYF
TRBV6-6	CASSGTGEFTGELFF
TRBV7-2	CASSLDGAESSYEQYF
TRBV24-1	CATSVRNREGNTGELFF
TRBV6-5	CASSNIRLAGYEQYF
TRBV21-1	CASGQETGELFF
TRBV11-1	CASSLAGGPSTGELFF
TRBV7-2	CASSPGHLNTEAFF
TRBV7-9	CASSLNSNYGYTF
TRBV19	CASSMAGTINYGYTF
TRBV30	CAWSVLGQEGTEAFF
TRBV27	CAAGGWRYGYTF
TRBV2	CASRPGDTYGDEQFF
TRBV6-2/TRBV6-3	CASSYSLHGYTF
TRBV14	CASSQGTQDYQSGNTIYF
TRBV6-5	CASSNSDSSYNEQFF
TRBV2	CASSEGGLYGYTF
TRBV4-2	CASSQAVGGDEKLFF
TRBV2	CASSSQGSSQPQHF
TRBV28	CASSLPLGGGGYF
TRBV2	CASSDGGTQPQHF
TRBV3-1/TRBV3-2	CASSQDAGVQYF
TRBV5-1	CASSPWAGDKLYSGANVLTF
TRBV27	CASSPRDGTDTQYF
TRBV18	CASSPLAGEDTQYF
TRBV11-2	CASSRGSAGETQYF
TRBV5-5	CASSLTGLAGADTQYF
TRBV5-1	CASSQVGQGLFYEQYF
TRBV28	CASSFLAGLQETQYF